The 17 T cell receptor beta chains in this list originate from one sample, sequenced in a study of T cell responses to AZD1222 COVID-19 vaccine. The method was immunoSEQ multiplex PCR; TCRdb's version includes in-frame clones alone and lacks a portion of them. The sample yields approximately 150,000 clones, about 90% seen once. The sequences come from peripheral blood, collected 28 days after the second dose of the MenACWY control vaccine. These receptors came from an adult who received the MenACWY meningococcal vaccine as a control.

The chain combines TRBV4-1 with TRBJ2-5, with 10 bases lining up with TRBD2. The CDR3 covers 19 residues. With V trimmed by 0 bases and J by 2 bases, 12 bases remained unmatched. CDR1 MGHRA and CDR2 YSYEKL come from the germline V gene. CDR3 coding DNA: TGCGCCAGCAGCCAAGATCCAGGGTTCGGGACTAGCGTACAAGAGACCCAGTACTTC. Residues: CASSQDPGFGTSVQETQYF.

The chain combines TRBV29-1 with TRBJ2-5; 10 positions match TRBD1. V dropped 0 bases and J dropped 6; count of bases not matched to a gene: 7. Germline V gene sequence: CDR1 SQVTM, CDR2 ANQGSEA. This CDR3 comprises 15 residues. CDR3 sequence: CSVEDLRDRGKTQYF. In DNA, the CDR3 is TGCAGCGTTGAAGATCTCCGGGACAGGGGAAAGACCCAGTACTTC.

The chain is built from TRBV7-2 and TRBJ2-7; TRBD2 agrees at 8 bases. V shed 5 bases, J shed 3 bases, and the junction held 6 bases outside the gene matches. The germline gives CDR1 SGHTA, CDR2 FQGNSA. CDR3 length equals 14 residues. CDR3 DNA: TGTGCCAGCAGCACCGACGGGACTAGCTACGAGCAGTACTTC. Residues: CASSTDGTSYEQYF.

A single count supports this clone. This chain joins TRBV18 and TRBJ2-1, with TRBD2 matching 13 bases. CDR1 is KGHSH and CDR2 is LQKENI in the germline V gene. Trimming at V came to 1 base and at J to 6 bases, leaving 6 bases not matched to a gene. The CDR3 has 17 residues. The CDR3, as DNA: TGTGCCAGCTCACCACAACAGACTAGCGGGGGGTCCAATGAGCAGTTCTTC. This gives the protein CASSPQQTSGGSNEQFF.

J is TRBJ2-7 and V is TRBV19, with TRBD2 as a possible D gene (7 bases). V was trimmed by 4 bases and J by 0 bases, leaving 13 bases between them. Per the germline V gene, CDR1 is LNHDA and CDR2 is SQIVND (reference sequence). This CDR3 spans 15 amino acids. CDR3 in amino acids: CASSRGGLSSYEQYF. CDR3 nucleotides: TGTGCCAGTAGTAGGGGGGGCCTCAGCTCCTACGAGCAGTACTTC.

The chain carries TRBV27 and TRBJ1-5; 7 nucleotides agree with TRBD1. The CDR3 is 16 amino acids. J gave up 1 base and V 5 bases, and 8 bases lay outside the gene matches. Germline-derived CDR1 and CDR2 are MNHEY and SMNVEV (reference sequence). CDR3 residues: CASSEGQGGSNQPQHF. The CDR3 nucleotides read TGTGCCAGCAGTGAGGGGCAGGGGGGAAGCAATCAGCCCCAGCATTTT.

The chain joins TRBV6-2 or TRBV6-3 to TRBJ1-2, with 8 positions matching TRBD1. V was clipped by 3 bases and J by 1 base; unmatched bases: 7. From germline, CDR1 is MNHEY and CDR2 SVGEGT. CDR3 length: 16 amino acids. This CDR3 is CASSYSGQGDNYGYTF. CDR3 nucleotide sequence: TGTGCCAGCAGTTATTCCGGACAGGGCGATAACTATGGCTACACCTTC.

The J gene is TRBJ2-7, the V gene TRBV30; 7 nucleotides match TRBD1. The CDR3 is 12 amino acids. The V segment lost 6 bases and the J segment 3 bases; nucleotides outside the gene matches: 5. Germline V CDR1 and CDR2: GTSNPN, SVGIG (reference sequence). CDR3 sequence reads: CACTAGGYEQYF. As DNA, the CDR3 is TGTGCCTGTACGGCAGGGGGCTACGAGCAGTACTTC.

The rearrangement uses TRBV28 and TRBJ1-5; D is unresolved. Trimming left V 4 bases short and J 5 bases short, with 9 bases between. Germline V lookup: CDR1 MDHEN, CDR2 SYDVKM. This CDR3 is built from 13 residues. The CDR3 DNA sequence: TGTGCCAGCAGTTCACCTCCATATCAGCCCCAGCATTTT. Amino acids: CASSSPPYQPQHF. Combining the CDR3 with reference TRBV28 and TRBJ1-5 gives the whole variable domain DVKVTQSSRYLVKRTGEKVFLECVQDMDHENMFWYRQDPGLGLRLIYFSYDVKMKEKGDIPEGYSVSREKKERFSLILESASTNQTSMYLCASSSPPYQPQHFGDGTRLSIL.

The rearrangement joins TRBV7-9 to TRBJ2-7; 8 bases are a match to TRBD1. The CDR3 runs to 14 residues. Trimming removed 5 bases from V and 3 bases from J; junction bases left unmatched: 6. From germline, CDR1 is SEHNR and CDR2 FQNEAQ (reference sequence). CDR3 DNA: TGTGCCAGCAGCCCACCGGGACAGGTCTACGAGCAGTACTTC. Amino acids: CASSPPGQVYEQYF.

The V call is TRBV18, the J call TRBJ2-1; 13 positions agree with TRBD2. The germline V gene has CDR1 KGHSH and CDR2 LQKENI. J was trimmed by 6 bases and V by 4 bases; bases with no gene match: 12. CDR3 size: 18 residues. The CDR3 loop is CASSLLAGGPRPGNEQFF. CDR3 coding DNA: TGTGCCAGCTCACTACTAGCGGGAGGGCCACGCCCTGGCAATGAGCAGTTCTTC.

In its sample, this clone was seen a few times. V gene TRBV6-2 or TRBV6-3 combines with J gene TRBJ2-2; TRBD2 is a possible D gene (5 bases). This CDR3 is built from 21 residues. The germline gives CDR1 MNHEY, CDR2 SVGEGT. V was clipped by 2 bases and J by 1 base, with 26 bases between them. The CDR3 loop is CASSYQALVGRTEKNTGELFF. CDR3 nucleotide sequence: TGTGCCAGCAGTTACCAAGCTCTGGTGGGGAGAACAGAAAAGAACACCGGGGAGCTGTTTTTT.

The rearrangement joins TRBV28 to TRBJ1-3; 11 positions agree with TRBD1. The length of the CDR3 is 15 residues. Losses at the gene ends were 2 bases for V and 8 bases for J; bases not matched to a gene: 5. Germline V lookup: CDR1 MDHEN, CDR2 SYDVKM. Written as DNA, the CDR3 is TGTGCCAGCAGTTTAGGGGACAGGGGGTTGGACACCATATATTTT. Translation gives CASSLGDRGLDTIYF.

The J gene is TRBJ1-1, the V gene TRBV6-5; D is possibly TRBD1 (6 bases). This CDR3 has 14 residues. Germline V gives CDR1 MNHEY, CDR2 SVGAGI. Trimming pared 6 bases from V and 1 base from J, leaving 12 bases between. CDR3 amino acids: CASRASTGNTEAFF. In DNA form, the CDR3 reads TGTGCCAGCAGGGCATCGACAGGGAACACTGAAGCTTTCTTT.

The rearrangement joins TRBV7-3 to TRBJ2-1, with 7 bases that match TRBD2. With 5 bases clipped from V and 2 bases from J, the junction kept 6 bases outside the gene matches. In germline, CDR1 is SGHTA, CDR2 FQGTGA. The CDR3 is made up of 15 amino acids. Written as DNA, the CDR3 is TGTGCCAGCAGCCAATCGGGGGGAGCCTACAATGAGCAGTTCTTC. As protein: CASSQSGGAYNEQFF.

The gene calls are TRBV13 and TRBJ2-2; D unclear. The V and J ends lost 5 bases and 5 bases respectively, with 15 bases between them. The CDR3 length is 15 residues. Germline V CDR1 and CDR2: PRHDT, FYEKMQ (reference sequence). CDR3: CASSPRVAWTGELFF. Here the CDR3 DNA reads TGTGCCAGCAGCCCCCGGGTAGCTTGGACCGGGGAGCTGTTTTTT.

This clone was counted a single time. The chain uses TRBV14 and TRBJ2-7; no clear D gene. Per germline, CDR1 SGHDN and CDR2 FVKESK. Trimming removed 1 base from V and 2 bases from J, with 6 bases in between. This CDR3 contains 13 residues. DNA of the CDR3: TGTGCCAGCAGCCAAGTTACAGCCTACGAGCAGTACTTC. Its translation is CASSQVTAYEQYF.